Listed below are T cell receptor beta chains from one sample, sequenced in a study of cytomegalovirus exposure and HLA in healthy donors. The method was immunoSEQ multiplex PCR; TCRdb's version includes in-frame clones alone and lacks a portion of them. The profile shows about 160,000 clones, roughly 84% of them singletons. Sequencing input: PBMCs. The receptor set was obtained from a man aged 18 to 29 in good health and CMV-seropositive. Both conserved end residues are part of each CDR3. A D gene is named only where the DNA matches it firmly. Some rows have no size entry. The others give once, few or many, or a class for an expanded clone.

v_gene: TRBV2
abundance: -
d_gene: TRBD1
j_gene: TRBJ2-7
CDR3nt: TGTGCCAGCACTCCGGGACAGGGGGCCTACGAGCAGTACTTC
CDR3aa: CASTPGQGAYEQYF

v_gene: TRBV5-1
abundance: once
d_gene: -
j_gene: TRBJ1-1
CDR3nt: TGCGCCAGCAGCTTAGCCCTGAACACTGAAGCTTTCTTT
CDR3aa: CASSLALNTEAFF

v_gene: TRBV9
abundance: -
d_gene: -
j_gene: TRBJ1-5
CDR3nt: TGTGCCAGCAGCGTAGACAGTGGCAATCAGCCCCAGCATTTT
CDR3aa: CASSVDSGNQPQHF

v_gene: TRBV7-3
abundance: -
d_gene: TRBD2
j_gene: TRBJ2-3
CDR3nt: TGTGCCAGCAGCTCTAGCGGGGGGGCAGTTGATACGCAGTATTTT
CDR3aa: CASSSSGGAVDTQYF

v_gene: TRBV9
abundance: -
d_gene: TRBD1
j_gene: TRBJ1-4
CDR3nt: TGTGCCAGCAGCGCCACAGGGGGGGATGAAAAACTGTTTTTT
CDR3aa: CASSATGGDEKLFF

v_gene: TRBV6-5
abundance: -
d_gene: -
j_gene: TRBJ2-7
CDR3nt: TGTGCCAGCAGTCAGCAGACGGACATGCCCTACGAGCAGTACTTC
CDR3aa: CASSQQTDMPYEQYF

v_gene: TRBV7-8
abundance: -
d_gene: -
j_gene: TRBJ1-4
CDR3nt: TGTGCCAGCAGCTCCCGTGATGAAAAACTGTTTTTT
CDR3aa: CASSSRDEKLFF

v_gene: TRBV15
abundance: -
d_gene: -
j_gene: TRBJ2-3
CDR3nt: TGTGCCACCAGCCTACGCATATCGGATACGCAGTATTTT
CDR3aa: CATSLRISDTQYF

v_gene: TRBV30
abundance: once
d_gene: -
j_gene: TRBJ2-1
CDR3nt: TGTGCCTGGAGACCGGGGAAAGGCTACAATGAGCAGTTCTTC
CDR3aa: CAWRPGKGYNEQFF

v_gene: TRBV10-3
abundance: once
d_gene: TRBD2
j_gene: TRBJ2-3
CDR3nt: TGTGCCATCAGCGATAGACTAGCGGGGGCCGGGAGCACAGATACGCAGTATTTT
CDR3aa: CAISDRLAGAGSTDTQYF

v_gene: TRBV4-3
abundance: -
d_gene: TRBD1
j_gene: TRBJ2-5
CDR3nt: TGCGCCAGCAGCCAAGGGACAGGGGTGGAGACCCAGTACTTC
CDR3aa: CASSQGTGVETQYF

v_gene: TRBV5-1
abundance: -
d_gene: TRBD2
j_gene: TRBJ2-1
CDR3nt: TGCGCCAGCAGTCGAACGGGGGGTACCTACAATGAGCAGTTCTTC
CDR3aa: CASSRTGGTYNEQFF

v_gene: TRBV9
abundance: -
d_gene: -
j_gene: TRBJ2-2
CDR3nt: TGTGCCAGCAGCGTTGCGTCGAACACCGGGGAGCTGTTTTTT
CDR3aa: CASSVASNTGELFF

v_gene: TRBV4-2
abundance: -
d_gene: TRBD2
j_gene: TRBJ2-1
CDR3nt: TGTGCCAGCAGCCCCAGCGGGGGGGTCTCCTACAATGAGCAGTTCTTC
CDR3aa: CASSPSGGVSYNEQFF

v_gene: TRBV30
abundance: few
d_gene: -
j_gene: TRBJ2-3
CDR3nt: TGTGCCTGGAGTGCCCTGTTTGTGAGCACAGATACGCAGTATTTT
CDR3aa: CAWSALFVSTDTQYF

v_gene: TRBV4-3
abundance: -
d_gene: TRBD1
j_gene: TRBJ1-3
CDR3nt: TGCGCCAGCAGCCCCGGGACAGGGGGCGGAAACACCATATATTTT
CDR3aa: CASSPGTGGGNTIYF

v_gene: TRBV5-5
abundance: -
d_gene: TRBD1
j_gene: TRBJ2-3
CDR3nt: TGTGCCAGCAGCTACGACAGGGGAAGCACAGATACGCAGTATTTT
CDR3aa: CASSYDRGSTDTQYF

v_gene: TRBV10-2
abundance: -
d_gene: -
j_gene: TRBJ1-5
CDR3nt: TGCGCCAGCAGTCTAACACAGGCAAGCAATCAGCCCCAGCATTTT
CDR3aa: CASSLTQASNQPQHF

v_gene: TRBV18
abundance: -
d_gene: -
j_gene: TRBJ1-3
CDR3nt: TGTGCCAGCTCACCGGGGACGGGAGGCTCTGGAAACACCATATATTTT
CDR3aa: CASSPGTGGSGNTIYF

v_gene: TRBV4-3
abundance: -
d_gene: -
j_gene: TRBJ2-3
CDR3nt: TGCGCCAGCAGCCAAGCGCTATTTGCAGATACGCAGTATTTT
CDR3aa: CASSQALFADTQYF

v_gene: TRBV11-3
abundance: -
d_gene: -
j_gene: TRBJ1-1
CDR3nt: TGTGCCAGCAGCTTGGCAGGGCGCACTGAAGCTTTCTTT
CDR3aa: CASSLAGRTEAFF

v_gene: TRBV7-6
abundance: -
d_gene: -
j_gene: TRBJ2-1
CDR3nt: TGTGCCAGCAGCTTAGGTAGGGGGTCGGGCAATGAGCAGTTCTTC
CDR3aa: CASSLGRGSGNEQFF

v_gene: TRBV7-3
abundance: -
d_gene: TRBD1
j_gene: TRBJ2-7
CDR3nt: TGTGCCAGCAGCTCGACAGGGTCGTCCGAGCAGTACTTC
CDR3aa: CASSSTGSSEQYF

v_gene: TRBV7-8
abundance: -
d_gene: TRBD1
j_gene: TRBJ2-2
CDR3nt: TGTGCCAGCAGCTTATCGACAGGGACGAACACCGGGGAGCTGTTTTTT
CDR3aa: CASSLSTGTNTGELFF

v_gene: TRBV5-1
abundance: -
d_gene: -
j_gene: TRBJ1-2
CDR3nt: TGCGCCAGCAAGCAGGGTACCTATGGCTACACCTTC
CDR3aa: CASKQGTYGYTF

v_gene: TRBV11-3
abundance: -
d_gene: -
j_gene: TRBJ1-1
CDR3nt: TGTGCCAGCAGCTTAGGTGCCGACTTGGTGAACACTGAAGCTTTCTTT
CDR3aa: CASSLGADLVNTEAFF

v_gene: TRBV2
abundance: -
d_gene: TRBD2
j_gene: TRBJ2-1
CDR3nt: TGTGCCAGCAGTGCCTCACTAGCGGGGGGCTACCCGGGGGGGAATGAGCAGTTCTTC
CDR3aa: CASSASLAGGYPGGNEQFF

v_gene: TRBV7-9
abundance: -
d_gene: TRBD1
j_gene: TRBJ2-5
CDR3nt: TGTGCCAGCAGTCGGGACAGGGGGTTGTACTTC
CDR3aa: CASSRDRGLYF

v_gene: TRBV7-8
abundance: -
d_gene: -
j_gene: TRBJ2-7
CDR3nt: TGTGCCAGCAGCTCTCGCAATGAGTTGCGCTACGAGCAGTACTTC
CDR3aa: CASSSRNELRYEQYF

v_gene: TRBV6-6
abundance: -
d_gene: -
j_gene: TRBJ1-5
CDR3nt: TGTGCCAGCAATACTGTAAATAGCAATCAGCCCCAGCATTTT
CDR3aa: CASNTVNSNQPQHF

v_gene: TRBV30
abundance: -
d_gene: TRBD1
j_gene: TRBJ2-7
CDR3nt: TGTGCCTGGAGTCCCGGGACAGGGGGCTGGAGCGAGCAGTACTTC
CDR3aa: CAWSPGTGGWSEQYF

v_gene: TRBV9
abundance: once
d_gene: -
j_gene: TRBJ2-1
CDR3nt: TGTGCCAGCAACGTAGGTAGCTCCTACAATGAGCAGTTCTTC
CDR3aa: CASNVGSSYNEQFF

v_gene: TRBV7-2
abundance: once
d_gene: -
j_gene: TRBJ2-5
CDR3nt: TGTGCCAGCAGCTCGGAGGAGACCCAGTACTTC
CDR3aa: CASSSEETQYF

v_gene: TRBV10-2
abundance: -
d_gene: -
j_gene: TRBJ2-1
CDR3nt: TGCGCCAGTGAACTAGCTGAGCAGTTCTTC
CDR3aa: CASELAEQFF

v_gene: TRBV13
abundance: once
d_gene: -
j_gene: TRBJ2-4
CDR3nt: TGTGCCAGCAGCCTCGGACAGGGAGGGAACAAAAACAGTCAGTACTTC
CDR3aa: CASSLGQGGNKNSQYF

v_gene: TRBV27
abundance: few
d_gene: -
j_gene: TRBJ2-7
CDR3nt: TGTGCCAGCAGTTTTCTCTCGGCTACTAGCTCCTACGAGCAGTACTTC
CDR3aa: CASSFLSATSSYEQYF

v_gene: TRBV9
abundance: -
d_gene: TRBD2
j_gene: TRBJ2-3
CDR3nt: TGTGCCAGCAGCGTAGGAACGGGGGGGGTAGATACGCAGTATTTT
CDR3aa: CASSVGTGGVDTQYF

v_gene: TRBV29-1
abundance: -
d_gene: -
j_gene: TRBJ1-2
CDR3nt: TGCAGCGTTGGTTCAGCCGGGGGACCGAACTATGGCTACACCTTC
CDR3aa: CSVGSAGGPNYGYTF

v_gene: TRBV7-3
abundance: -
d_gene: -
j_gene: TRBJ1-5
CDR3nt: TGTGCCAGCAGCTTAGGCCGGGGGGAGAATAGCAATCAGCCCCAGCATTTT
CDR3aa: CASSLGRGENSNQPQHF

v_gene: TRBV15
abundance: -
d_gene: -
j_gene: TRBJ2-1
CDR3nt: TGTGCCACCAGCAGAGGACCAGGGGGGTACAATGAGCAGTTCTTC
CDR3aa: CATSRGPGGYNEQFF

v_gene: TRBV30
abundance: -
d_gene: -
j_gene: TRBJ2-7
CDR3nt: TGTGCCTGGAGTGGGTGGCTTGACAGAACCTACGAGCAGTACTTC
CDR3aa: CAWSGWLDRTYEQYF

v_gene: TRBV27
abundance: -
d_gene: -
j_gene: TRBJ1-6
CDR3nt: TGTGCCAGCATGGGGTTGGGGGGGGCGAATAATTCACCCCTCCACTTT
CDR3aa: CASMGLGGANNSPLHF

v_gene: TRBV5-1
abundance: -
d_gene: -
j_gene: TRBJ2-7
CDR3nt: TGCGCCAGCAGCTTGCCAGAAGTTTCCTACGAGCAGTACTTC
CDR3aa: CASSLPEVSYEQYF

v_gene: TRBV11-1
abundance: -
d_gene: -
j_gene: TRBJ2-1
CDR3nt: TGTGCCAGCGCGGCTGGCGATGAGCAGTTCTTC
CDR3aa: CASAAGDEQFF

v_gene: TRBV6-5
abundance: -
d_gene: TRBD1
j_gene: TRBJ1-3
CDR3nt: TGTGCCAGCAGTCCGACAGGGTATGGTGGAAACACCATATATTTT
CDR3aa: CASSPTGYGGNTIYF

v_gene: TRBV9
abundance: once
d_gene: TRBD1
j_gene: TRBJ1-4
CDR3nt: TGTGCCAGCAGCCTACGACAGGGACCTAATGAAAAACTGTTTTTT
CDR3aa: CASSLRQGPNEKLFF

v_gene: TRBV6-5
abundance: -
d_gene: -
j_gene: TRBJ1-1
CDR3nt: TGTGCCAGCAGTTTCACGGACAGTATTCCCACTGAAGCTTTCTTT
CDR3aa: CASSFTDSIPTEAFF

v_gene: TRBV7-6
abundance: -
d_gene: TRBD2
j_gene: TRBJ2-1
CDR3nt: TGTGCCAGCAGCTCCACTAGCGGGGCATACAATGAGCAGTTCTTC
CDR3aa: CASSSTSGAYNEQFF

v_gene: TRBV7-8
abundance: -
d_gene: -
j_gene: TRBJ1-3
CDR3nt: TGTGCCAGCAGCTTACTAACTGGACTTATCTCTGGAAACACCATATATTTT
CDR3aa: CASSLLTGLISGNTIYF

v_gene: TRBV6-5
abundance: -
d_gene: TRBD1
j_gene: TRBJ2-2
CDR3nt: TGTGCCAGTCCCACCGGGACAGTAAACACCGGGGAGCTGTTTTTT
CDR3aa: CASPTGTVNTGELFF

v_gene: TRBV6-1
abundance: -
d_gene: -
j_gene: TRBJ1-2
CDR3nt: TGTGCCAGCAGTGAAGTTGGAGCCCCAATCGGAGGCTACACCTTC
CDR3aa: CASSEVGAPIGGYTF

v_gene: TRBV12-5
abundance: -
d_gene: TRBD1
j_gene: TRBJ1-1
CDR3nt: TGTGCTAGTGGTTCCCATCCCGGGACAGGGAGGGTGACTGAAGCTTTCTTT
CDR3aa: CASGSHPGTGRVTEAFF

v_gene: TRBV11-3
abundance: -
d_gene: TRBD2
j_gene: TRBJ2-1
CDR3nt: TGTGCCAGCAGCTTAGCACTAGCGGGGAACAATGAGCAGTTCTTC
CDR3aa: CASSLALAGNNEQFF

v_gene: TRBV4-2
abundance: -
d_gene: TRBD2
j_gene: TRBJ2-1
CDR3nt: TGTGCCAGCAGCCAAGATGGTCCTAGCGGGGCGCAGTTCTTC
CDR3aa: CASSQDGPSGAQFF

v_gene: TRBV9
abundance: once
d_gene: -
j_gene: TRBJ2-2
CDR3nt: TGTGCCAGCAGCGTAGACTTCACCGGGGAGCTGTTTTTT
CDR3aa: CASSVDFTGELFF